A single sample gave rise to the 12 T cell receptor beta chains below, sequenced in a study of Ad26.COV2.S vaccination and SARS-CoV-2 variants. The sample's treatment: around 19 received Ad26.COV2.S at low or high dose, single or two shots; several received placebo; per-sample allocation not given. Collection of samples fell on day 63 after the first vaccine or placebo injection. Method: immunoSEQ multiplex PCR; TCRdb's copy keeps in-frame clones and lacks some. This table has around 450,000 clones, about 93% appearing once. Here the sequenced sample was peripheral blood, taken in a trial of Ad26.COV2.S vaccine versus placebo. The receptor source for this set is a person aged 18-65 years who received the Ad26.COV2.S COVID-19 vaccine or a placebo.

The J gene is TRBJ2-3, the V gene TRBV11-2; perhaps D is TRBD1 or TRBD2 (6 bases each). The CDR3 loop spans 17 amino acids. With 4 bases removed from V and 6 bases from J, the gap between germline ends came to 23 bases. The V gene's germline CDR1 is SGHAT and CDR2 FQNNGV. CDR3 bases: TGTGCCAGCAGCTCAGGACGGGGGACATTGTTACCGGATACGCAGTATTTT. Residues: CASSSGRGTLLPDTQYF.

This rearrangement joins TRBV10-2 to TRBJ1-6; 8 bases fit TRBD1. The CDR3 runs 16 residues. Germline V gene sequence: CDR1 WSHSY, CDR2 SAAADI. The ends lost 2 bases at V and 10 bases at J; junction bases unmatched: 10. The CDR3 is CASSEPGQGVRSPLHF. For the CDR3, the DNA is TGCGCCAGCAGTGAGCCCGGACAGGGAGTGAGGTCACCCCTCCACTTT.

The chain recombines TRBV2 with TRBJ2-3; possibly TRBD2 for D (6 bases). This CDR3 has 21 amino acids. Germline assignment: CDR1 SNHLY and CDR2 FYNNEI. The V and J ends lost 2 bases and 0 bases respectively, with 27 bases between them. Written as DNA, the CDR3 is TGTGCCAGCAGTGAAAAGGGGAGGAGTGGCCCCTACTCCCAAAGCACAGATACGCAGTATTTT. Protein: CASSEKGRSGPYSQSTDTQYF.

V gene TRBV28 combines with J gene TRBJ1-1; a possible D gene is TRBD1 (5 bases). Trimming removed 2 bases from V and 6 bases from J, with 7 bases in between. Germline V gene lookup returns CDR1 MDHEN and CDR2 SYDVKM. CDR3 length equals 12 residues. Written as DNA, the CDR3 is TGTGCCAGCAGTTTAGTAGGGGCTGAAGCTTTCTTT. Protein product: CASSLVGAEAFF.

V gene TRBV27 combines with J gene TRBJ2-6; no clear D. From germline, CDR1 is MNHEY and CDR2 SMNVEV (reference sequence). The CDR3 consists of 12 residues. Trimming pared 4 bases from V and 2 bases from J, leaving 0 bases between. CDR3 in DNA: TGTGCCAGCAGTTCTGGGGCCAACGTCCTGACTTTC. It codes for CASSSGANVLTF.

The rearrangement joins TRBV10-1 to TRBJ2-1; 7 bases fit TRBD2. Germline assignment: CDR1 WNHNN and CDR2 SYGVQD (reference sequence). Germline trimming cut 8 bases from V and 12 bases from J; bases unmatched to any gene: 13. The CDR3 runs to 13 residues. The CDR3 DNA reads TGCGCCAGCGGACCTTTGACTAGCCGAGGGCAGTTCTTC. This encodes CASGPLTSRGQFF.

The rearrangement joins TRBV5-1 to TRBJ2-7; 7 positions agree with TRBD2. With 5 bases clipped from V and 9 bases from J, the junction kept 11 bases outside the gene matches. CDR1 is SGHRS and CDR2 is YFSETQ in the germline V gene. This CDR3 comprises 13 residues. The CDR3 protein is CASSSGEGPGQYF. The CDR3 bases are TGCGCCAGCAGTTCGGGGGAGGGGCCCGGGCAGTACTTC.

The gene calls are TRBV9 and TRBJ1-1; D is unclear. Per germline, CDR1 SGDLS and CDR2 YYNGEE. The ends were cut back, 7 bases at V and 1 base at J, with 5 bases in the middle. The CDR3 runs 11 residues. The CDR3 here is CASGGNTEAFF. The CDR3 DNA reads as TGTGCCAGCGGTGGGAACACTGAAGCTTTCTTT.

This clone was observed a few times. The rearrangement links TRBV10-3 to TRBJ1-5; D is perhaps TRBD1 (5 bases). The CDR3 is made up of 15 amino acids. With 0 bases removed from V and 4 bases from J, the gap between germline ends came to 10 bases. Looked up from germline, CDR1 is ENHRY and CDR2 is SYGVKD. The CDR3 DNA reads TGTGCCATCAGTGAGTCGGGGCAGAAGAATCAGCCCCAGCATTTT. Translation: CAISESGQKNQPQHF.

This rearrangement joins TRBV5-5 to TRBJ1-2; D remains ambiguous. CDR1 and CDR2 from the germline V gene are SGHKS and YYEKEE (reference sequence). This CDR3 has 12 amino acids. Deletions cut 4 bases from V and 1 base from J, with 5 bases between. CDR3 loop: CASSGINYGYTF. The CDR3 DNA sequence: TGTGCCAGCAGCGGGATTAACTATGGCTACACCTTC.

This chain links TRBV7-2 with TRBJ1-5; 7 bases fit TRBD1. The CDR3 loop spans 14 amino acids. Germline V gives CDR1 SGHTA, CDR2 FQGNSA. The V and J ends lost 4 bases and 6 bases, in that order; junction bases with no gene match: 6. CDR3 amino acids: CASSSRQGPQPQHF. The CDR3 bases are TGTGCCAGCAGCTCACGACAGGGCCCTCAGCCCCAGCATTTT. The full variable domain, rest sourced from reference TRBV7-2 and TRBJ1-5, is GAGVSQSPSNKVTEKGKDVELRCDPISGHTALYWYRQSLGQGLEFLIYFQGNSAPDKSGLPSDRFSAERTGGSVSTLTIQRTQQEDSAVYLCASSSRQGPQPQHFGDGTRLSIL.

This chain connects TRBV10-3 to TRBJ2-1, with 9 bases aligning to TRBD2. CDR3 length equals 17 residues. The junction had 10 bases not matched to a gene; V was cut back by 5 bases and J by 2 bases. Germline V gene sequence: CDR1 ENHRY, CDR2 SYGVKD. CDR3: CAISLRGSGSAYNEQFF. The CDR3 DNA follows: TGTGCCATCAGTCTCAGGGGTAGCGGGAGTGCCTACAATGAGCAGTTCTTC.